The 17 T cell receptor beta chains in this list originate from one sample, sequenced in a study of cytomegalovirus exposure and HLA in healthy donors. With 60 Vbeta and 13 Jbeta primers, the PCR was carried out. Method: immunoSEQ multiplex PCR; TCRdb's copy keeps in-frame clones and lacks some. The table has 85,000 to 100,000 clones, 80% to 90% seen once. The sequencing sample was made of PBMCs. These receptors were collected from a man in his late teens or twenties in good health and CMV-seronegative.

The rearrangement joins TRBV7-9 to TRBJ2-1; TRBD2 matches 9 bases. This CDR3 comprises 15 residues. V lost 2 bases to trimming and J lost 7 bases; unmatched junction nucleotides: 6. Germline V gene lookup returns CDR1 SEHNR and CDR2 FQNEAQ (reference sequence). The CDR3 nucleotides read TGTGCCAGCAGCTTAAGGCGGGAGGGAACTAATGAGCAGTTCTTC. This sequence encodes CASSLRREGTNEQFF.

The CDR3 coding sequence is TGTGCCAGCAGTGTAGACAGGGGGCGATCCTACGAGCAGTACTTC. Encoded protein: CASSVDRGRSYEQYF. The chain uses TRBV6-1 and TRBJ2-7; 10 nucleotides align to TRBD1. CDR3 size: 15 residues. The ends lost 4 bases at V and 1 base at J; junction bases unmatched: 4. Germline V gene sequence: CDR1 MNHNS, CDR2 SASEGT.

The chain's CDR3 is CASRTSGSREQFF. The CDR3 DNA sequence: TGTGCCAGCCGGACTAGCGGGAGTCGGGAGCAGTTCTTC. The chain carries TRBV28 and TRBJ2-1; 13 bases agree with TRBD2. Germline loops: CDR1 MDHEN, CDR2 SYDVKM. J lost 10 bases, V lost 8 bases, and 5 bases had no gene match. The CDR3 spans 13 residues.

This rearrangement joins TRBV20-1 to TRBJ2-7; D is unclear. Germline lookup yields CDR1 DFQATT and CDR2 SNEGSKA (reference sequence). Trimming removed 4 bases from V and 3 bases from J, with 7 bases in between. This CDR3 is built from 11 residues. As DNA, the CDR3 is TGCAGTGCTAAGCCACGCTACGAGCAGTACTTC. It is translated as CSAKPRYEQYF.

The V and J genes are TRBV18 and TRBJ1-3, with TRBD1 as a possible D gene (5 bases). With 4 bases removed from V and 0 bases from J, the gap between germline ends came to 16 bases. This CDR3 comprises 17 residues. Germline CDR1 and CDR2: KGHSH and LQKENI. The DNA of the CDR3 is TGTGCCAGCTCACGAAGCGCGGGGGGGAGCTCTGGAAACACCATATATTTT. Translating gives CASSRSAGGSSGNTIYF. Supplemented by reference TRBV18 and TRBJ1-3, the full variable domain reads NAGVMQNPRHLVRRRGQEARLRCSPMKGHSHVYWYRQLPEEGLKFMVYLQKENIIDESGMPKERFSAEFPKEGPSILRIQQVVRGDSAAYFCASSRSAGGSSGNTIYFGEGSWLTVV.

CDR3 DNA: TGTGCCAGCAGTTTCCGGGACAGGGTTTCTGAAGCTTTCTTT. This sequence encodes CASSFRDRVSEAFF. The V and J genes are TRBV27 and TRBJ1-1; the match to TRBD1 covers 9 bases. The length of the CDR3 is 14 residues. Trimming took 3 bases from V and 6 from J; bases not matched to a gene: 5. Germline V gives CDR1 MNHEY, CDR2 SMNVEV (reference sequence).

V is TRBV11-3 and J is TRBJ2-7; 8 nucleotides line up with TRBD2. There are 15 residues in the CDR3. Germline values: CDR1 SGHNT, CDR2 YENEEA. V gave up 5 bases and J gave up 2 bases; unmatched junction bases: 8. CDR3 in DNA: TGTGCCAGCAGCGCCCGGGGGGGTCCCACCTACGAGCAGTACTTC. Its protein is CASSARGGPTYEQYF.

This clone has just a few counts. The CDR3 protein is CSVVFGTGGPGTQYF. CDR3 DNA sequence: TGCAGCGTTGTCTTCGGGACAGGGGGGCCGGGGACCCAGTACTTC. The rearrangement joins TRBV29-1 to TRBJ2-5; 11 nucleotides agree with TRBD1. The CDR3 spans 15 residues. Germline CDR1 SQVTM, CDR2 ANQGSEA. The J segment lost 7 bases and the V segment lost 4 bases, leaving 11 bases of the junction unmatched. The variable domain in full, completed from reference TRBV29-1 and TRBJ2-5, reads SAVISQKPSRDICQRGTSLTIQCQVDSQVTMMFWYRQQPGQSLTLIATANQGSEATYESGFVIDKFPISRPNLTFSTLTVSNMSPEDSSIYLCSVVFGTGGPGTQYFGPGTRLLVL.

V is TRBV5-1 and J is TRBJ2-1, with 9 bases matching TRBD2. The CDR3 runs to 16 residues. V trimming: 0 bases; J trimming: 2 bases; junction bases outside the gene matches: 3. Germline V gene sequence: CDR1 SGHRS, CDR2 YFSETQ. The CDR3 coding sequence is TGCGCCAGCAGCTTGGGGTTAGCGGGGGCCTACAATGAGCAGTTCTTC. Translated: CASSLGLAGAYNEQFF.

The chain employs TRBV5-6 and TRBJ1-4, with TRBD1 matching over 8 bases. Germline V CDR1 and CDR2: SGHDT, YYEEEE. The length of the CDR3 is 17 residues. V dropped 2 bases and J dropped 1; count of bases not matched to a gene: 7. CDR3 residues: CASSLSHRGKTNEKLFF. In nucleotides, the CDR3 is TGTGCCAGCAGCTTATCCCACAGGGGGAAAACTAATGAAAAACTGTTTTTT. The entire variable domain, with the rest obtained from reference TRBV5-6 and TRBJ1-4, is as follows: DAGVTQSPTHLIKTRGQQVTLRCSPKSGHDTVSWYQQALGQGPQFIFQYYEEEERQRGNFPDRFSGHQFPNYSSELNVNALLLGDSALYLCASSLSHRGKTNEKLFFGSGTQLSVL.

This rearrangement joins TRBV19 to TRBJ2-7; maybe TRBD1 (6 bases). The CDR3 extends over 15 amino acids. V was trimmed by 3 bases and J by 2 bases, leaving 14 bases between them. Germline V lookup: CDR1 LNHDA, CDR2 SQIVND (reference sequence). This CDR3 is CASSIPSTGTYEQYF. The CDR3 coding sequence is TGTGCCAGTAGTATTCCTTCGACAGGAACCTACGAGCAGTACTTC.

This sequence joins TRBV27 and TRBJ2-1, with 11 positions matching TRBD2. Germline CDR1 and CDR2: MNHEY and SMNVEV (reference sequence). The CDR3 has 17 amino acids. V was pared by 1 base and J by 9 bases, with 11 bases of the junction left unmatched. CDR3 nucleotides: TGTGCCAGCAGTTTATTGCTAGCTAGCGGGAGGCCGGGTGAGCAGTTCTTC. Protein sequence: CASSLLLASGRPGEQFF.

The chain links TRBV5-4 to TRBJ1-2; D gene ambiguous. Germline CDR1 SGHNT, CDR2 YYREEE (reference sequence). The CDR3 extends over 15 amino acids. V was clipped by 2 bases and J by 0 bases, with 11 bases between them. The CDR3 protein is CASSFRDLANYGYTF. For the CDR3, the DNA is TGTGCCAGCAGCTTCCGGGATCTAGCTAACTATGGCTACACCTTC. Full variable domain (missing parts from reference TRBV5-4 and TRBJ1-2): ETGVTQSPTHLIKTRGQQVTLRCSSQSGHNTVSWYQQALGQGPQFIFQYYREEENGRGNFPPRFSGLQFPNYSSELNVNALELDDSALYLCASSFRDLANYGYTFGSGTRLTVV.

The J gene is TRBJ2-1, the V gene TRBV7-2; D remains ambiguous. The V and J ends lost 7 bases and 6 bases respectively, with 16 bases between them. In germline, CDR1 is SGHTA, CDR2 FQGNSA. The CDR3 is 14 residues long. CDR3 sequence: CASTEPPASNEQFF. In nucleotides, the CDR3 is TGTGCCAGCACCGAACCCCCAGCGAGCAATGAGCAGTTCTTC.

The chain uses TRBV5-4 and TRBJ2-1; D is possibly TRBD2 (5 bases). Between the trimmed V and J ends, which lost 0 bases and 4 bases, there was a span of 8 bases. The CDR3 has 14 residues. Germline loops: CDR1 SGHNT, CDR2 YYREEE (reference sequence). CDR3 nucleotides: TGTGCCAGCAGCTTGGCCGAGCGGTACAATGAGCAGTTCTTC. Residues: CASSLAERYNEQFF.

V usage is TRBV28 and J usage is TRBJ1-2; the D is unclear. V lost 6 bases and J lost 8, with 22 bases in between. The CDR3 length is 15 residues. The germline gives CDR1 MDHEN, CDR2 SYDVKM. The DNA of the CDR3 is TGTGCCAGCAGGCCACTGGGTGGGCTTAGGAAGGGCTACACCTTC. Its translation is CASRPLGGLRKGYTF.

CDR3 nucleotides: TGCAGCGCCGCTCTTGGGCGCACCGGGGAGCTGTTTTTT. It codes for CSAALGRTGELFF. The V call is TRBV29-1, the J call TRBJ2-2, with no clear D. Deletions cut 7 bases from V and 4 bases from J, with 13 bases between. Germline V gives CDR1 SQVTM, CDR2 ANQGSEA. The CDR3 runs to 13 residues.